This T cell receptor (beta chain) was recovered during a study of blood T cell repertoires in COVID-19. This clone has only one observation. All recovered Cohort 3 donors got two negative PCRs, got clearance, or saw symptom resolution. Generated by immunoSEQ multiplex PCR, the TCRdb table keeps only in-frame clones and is missing some. In the table there are 300,000 to 400,000 clones, 75% to 90% of which are singletons. Trimming left V 4 bases short and J 4 bases short, with 16 bases between. This CDR3 has 15 residues. The germline V gene encodes CDR1 SGHNT and CDR2 YENEEA. Sequenced: PBMCs or T cells enriched from blood (not recorded which). V and J are TRBV11-3 and TRBJ1-2; D is uncertain. The TCR comes from a man under 40 who had recovered from COVID-19. CDR3 DNA: TGTGCCAGCAGCTGCGACCGAGGAAGAATCTATGGCTACACCTTC. Translating gives CASSCDRGRIYGYTF.